This record concerns one T cell receptor (beta chain) sequence. What it recognizes is unknown. The CDR3 is made up of 13 amino acids. Trimming left V 1 base short and J 16 bases short, with 16 bases between. Looked up from germline, CDR1 is SGHVS and CDR2 is FQNEAQ. TCRdb reprocessed the reads with MiXCR, giving one entry per CDR3 protein. The repertoire has 600,000 to 700,000 distinct CDR3 sequences, around 31% of them found once; the top ten carry 18%. The entry originates in a study of T cell repertoires in cytomegalovirus infection. Study-wide results and limits: The ex vivo response showed dominance by HLA-C-restricted CMV-specific TCR beta clonotypes.

The TCR was taken from a human donor in good health (CMV status not recorded). Some clones in this sample may be carry-over from other donors' samples. The V gene is TRBV7-8, the J gene TRBJ1-4, with D possibly TRBD1 on 6 matching bases. The sample in question was cultured PBMCs, obtained from culture after CMV antigen stimulation. The CDR3: CASSLGDRRHRFF. The CDR3 region has the DNA TGTGCCAGCAGCTTAGGCGACAGGCGCCACCGGTTTTTT.